These 29 T cell receptor beta chains came from one sample sequenced in a study of T cells in women clearing cervical HPV infection. Method: immunoSEQ multiplex PCR; TCRdb's copy keeps in-frame clones and lacks some. This sample carries 31,000 or so clones, with 6% to 7% going to the ten biggest clones. Sequencing was carried out using blood buffy coat. Receptor source: a woman aged 18 to 75 with a cervical HPV16 infection that either progressed to CIN3+ or cleared (not recorded which).

On this clone: The CDR3 is cut off 3 residues early in the read; its end comes from the germline J gene. Other nucleotide sequences from this sample produce the same CDR3. J is TRBJ1-3 and V is TRBV6-1; no clear D gene. V lost 4 bases and J 8 bases, leaving 9 bases between the germline ends. The germline V gene has CDR1 MNHNS and CDR2 SASEGT. The CDR3 spans 12 residues. CDR3 in amino acids: CASSGGSYTIYF. Partial CDR3 DNA: TGTGCCAGCAGTGGCGGGTCATACACC.

Points on this clone: From the germline J gene comes the end of the CDR3, since the read stops 3 residues before it. J is TRBJ2-7 and V is TRBV19; tentative D call: TRBD2 (7 bases). V was cut by 3 bases and J by 1 base, with 19 bases left in between. The CDR3 is 17 residues long. Per germline, CDR1 LNHDA and CDR2 SQIVND (reference sequence). CDR3 amino acids: CASSMRGGFTGSYEQYF. Partial CDR3 DNA: TGTGCCAGTAGTATGAGGGGGGGGTTTACTGGTTCCTACGAG.

A remark on this clone: The DNA ends 3 residues before the CDR3 does, and the rest of the CDR3 is filled in from the germline J gene. The rearrangement uses TRBV5-4 and TRBJ2-3; possibly TRBD2 for D (6 bases). This CDR3 region has 15 residues. The germline V gene has CDR1 SGHNT and CDR2 YYREEE (reference sequence). Between the trimmed V and J ends, which lost 3 bases and 2 bases, there was a span of 13 bases. The sequenced part of the CDR3 DNA is TGTGCCAGCAGCTACGGCGGGGCGTCCACAGATACG. Its translation: CASSYGGASTDT. The complete CDR3 sequence is CASSYGGASTDTQYF.

CDR3 in amino acids: CASSQRGGGSDTEAFF. The sequenced part of the CDR3 DNA is TGCGCCAGCAGCCAACGAGGAGGGGGTTCGGACACTGAA. V and J are TRBV5-1 and TRBJ1-1, with D tentatively TRBD1 (6 bases). Sequencing ends 3 residues short of the CDR3 end; the germline J gene provides the rest. V gave up 4 bases and J gave up 3 bases, with 19 bases separating them. This CDR3 region has 16 residues. Germline CDR1 reads SGHRS; CDR2 reads YFSETQ.

Note on this clone: The DNA ends 3 residues before the CDR3 does, and the rest of the CDR3 is filled in from the germline J gene. The chain uses TRBV20-1 and TRBJ2-3, with D perhaps TRBD1 (5 bases). The CDR3 is 14 residues long. V lost 0 bases and J lost 0, with 7 bases in between. Germline CDR1 is DFQATT and CDR2 is SNEGSKA (reference sequence). Partial CDR3 DNA: TGCAGTGCTAGAGATGACAGAAGCACAGATACG. This gives the protein CSARDDRSTDT. The complete CDR3 sequence is CSARDDRSTDTQYF.

About this clone itself: The CDR3 end is not reached by the read, which stops 3 residues before it; the germline J gene fills it in. V gene TRBV18 combines with J gene TRBJ1-2; 7 bases are a match to TRBD1. With V trimmed by 5 bases and J by 4 bases, 13 bases remained unmatched. This CDR3 has 16 amino acids. The germline CDR1 and CDR2 sequences are KGHSH and LQKENI. This CDR3 reads CASSTAQPGQLYGYTF. The covered CDR3 bases are TGTGCCAGCTCAACAGCTCAACCGGGACAGCTCTATGGC. The full variable domain, in which reference TRBV18 and TRBJ1-2 provide the parts outside the CDR3, is NAGVMQNPRHLVRRRGQEARLRCSPMKGHSHVYWYRQLPEEGLKFMVYLQKENIIDESGMPKERFSAEFPKEGPSILRIQQVVRGDSAAYFCASSTAQPGQLYGYTFGSGTRLTVV.

Points on this clone: The CDR3 end lies 3 residues beyond the end of the read and is filled in from the germline J gene. V usage is TRBV2 and J usage is TRBJ2-5; 8 bases match TRBD1. The junction had 4 bases not matched to a gene; V was cut back by 5 bases and J by 2 bases. This CDR3 is built from 14 residues. Germline assignment: CDR1 SNHLY and CDR2 FYNNEI. The CDR3 spells CASSHRGRQETQYF. The CDR3 DNA, read in part, is TGTGCCAGCAGTCACAGGGGGAGGCAAGAGACC. Complete variable domain (other parts from reference TRBV2 and TRBJ2-5): EPEVTQTPSHQVTQMGQEVILRCVPISNHLYFYWYRQILGQKVEFLVSFYNNEISEKSEIFDDQFSVERPDGSNFTLKIRSTKLEDSAMYFCASSHRGRQETQYFGPGTRLLVL.

Worth noting for this clone: The read finishes 3 residues shy of the CDR3 end, and the germline J gene is used to complete it. The chain employs TRBV10-3 and TRBJ1-1; TRBD1 matches 7 bases. The CDR3 has 13 amino acids. With 6 bases clipped from V and 1 base from J, the junction kept 2 bases outside the gene matches. Germline V lookup: CDR1 ENHRY, CDR2 SYGVKD. The part of the CDR3 DNA that was read is TGTGCCATCAGGGGACAGCCGAACACTGAA. Translation: CAIRGQPNTE. The whole CDR3 sequence is CAIRGQPNTEAFF.

As concerns this clone: The CDR3 end falls 3 residues outside the read, so it is completed with the germline J gene. This chain uses TRBV20-1 with TRBJ2-1; possible D gene TRBD2, 7 bases. The CDR3 is 15 amino acids. The V and J ends lost 5 bases and 5 bases respectively, with 19 bases between them. CDR1 and CDR2 (germline): DFQATT, SNEGSKA (reference sequence). The CDR3 protein is CSALRAAGDNNEQFF. The covered CDR3 bases are TGCAGTGCTCTTCGCGCGGCGGGGGACAACAATGAG.

As regards this clone: The sequence runs out 3 residues before the end of the CDR3; the remainder is reconstructed from the germline J gene. V usage is TRBV5-1 and J usage is TRBJ2-7; possibly TRBD1 for D (6 bases). V was pared by 0 bases and J by 3 bases, with 10 bases between. Germline CDR1 reads SGHRS; CDR2 reads YFSETQ. This CDR3 is built from 14 residues. Incomplete CDR3 DNA: TGCGCCAGCAGCTTGGAGACAGGCTTCTACGAG. The encoded protein is CASSLETGFYE. The entire CDR3 is CASSLETGFYEQYF. Filled out from reference TRBV5-1 and TRBJ2-7, the complete variable domain reads KAGVTQTPRYLIKTRGQQVTLSCSPISGHRSVSWYQQTPGQGLQFLFEYFSETQRNKGNFPGRFSGRQFSNSRSEMNVSTLELGDSALYLCASSLETGFYEQYFGPGTRLTVT.

CDR3 loop: CAWSGFHRNTEAFF. The CDR3 DNA, read in part, is TGTGCCTGGAGCGGATTTCACAGGAACACTGAA. This rearrangement joins TRBV30 to TRBJ1-1; no firm D call. Sequencing ends 3 residues short of the CDR3 end; the germline J gene provides the rest. With 3 bases removed from V and 1 base from J, the gap between germline ends came to 12 bases. The CDR3 contains 14 residues. Germline V CDR1 and CDR2: GTSNPN, SVGIG (reference sequence). The full variable domain, rest sourced from reference TRBV30 and TRBJ1-1, is SQTIHQWPATLVQPVGSPLSLECTVEGTSNPNLYWYRQAAGRGLQLLFYSVGIGQISSEVPQNLSASRPQDRQFILSSKKLLLSDSGFYLCAWSGFHRNTEAFFGQGTRLTVV.

A note on this clone: The read falls 3 residues short of the CDR3 end, and the missing part is taken from the germline J gene. The chain carries TRBV7-2 and TRBJ2-2; 7 nucleotides agree with TRBD2. The CDR3 consists of 14 residues. Germline V lookup: CDR1 SGHTA, CDR2 FQGNSA. CDR3 bases read: TGTGCCAGCAGCTTGGGAATAGCGGGTGAAAAG. This gives the protein CASSLGIAGEK. The entire CDR3 reads CASSLGIAGEKLFF.

On this clone: Sequencing ends 3 residues short of the CDR3 end; the germline J gene provides the rest. The chain is built from TRBV20-1 and TRBJ2-4, with D perhaps matching TRBD2 (5 bases). V was clipped by 6 bases and J by 0 bases, with 9 bases between them. The CDR3 covers 13 residues. Germline-derived CDR1 and CDR2 are DFQATT and SNEGSKA (reference sequence). The CDR3 spells CSATNLAKNIQYF. The CDR3 bases that were read are TGCAGTGCGACTAATCTAGCCAAAAACATT.

Worth noting for this clone: The CDR3 end lies 3 residues beyond the end of the read and is filled in from the germline J gene. The genes are TRBV7-3 and TRBJ1-6; no reliable D call. This CDR3 region has 13 residues. Looked up from germline, CDR1 is SGHTA and CDR2 is FQGTGA. The V end lost 1 base, the J end lost 6 bases, and 4 bases lay between the germline ends. The CDR3 here is CASSLSRNSPLHF. The part of the CDR3 DNA that was read is TGTGCCAGCAGCTTAAGTCGTAATTCACCC.

Concerning this clone: Read sequence stops 3 residues before the CDR3 end, and the germline J gene provides the missing end. This chain joins TRBV2 and TRBJ2-3; 11 nucleotides match TRBD2. The CDR3 totals 16 residues. Germline assignment: CDR1 SNHLY and CDR2 FYNNEI. The CDR3 sequence is CASSSGLAVFRETQYF. The covered CDR3 bases are TGTGCCAGCAGTTCGGGACTAGCGGTTTTCCGGGAGACG.

Details on this clone: The read gets to within 3 residues of the CDR3 end, and the germline J gene fills in the rest. The V and J genes are TRBV7-9 and TRBJ2-5, with TRBD2 as a possible D gene (5 bases). Trimming shortened V by 8 bases and J by 2 bases, and 12 bases separated the two germline ends. The germline V gene encodes CDR1 SEHNR and CDR2 FQNEAQ (reference sequence). The CDR3 sequence is 13 residues long. The CDR3 loop is CASGADVQETQYF. CDR3 DNA (partial): TGTGCCAGCGGAGCGGACGTACAAGAGACC. The variable domain in full, with the rest retrieved from reference TRBV7-9 and TRBJ2-5, is DTGVSQNPRHKITKRGQNVTFRCDPISEHNRLYWYRQTLGQGPEFLTYFQNEAQLEKSRLLSDRFSAERPKGSFSTLEIQRTEQGDSAMYLCASGADVQETQYFGPGTRLLVL.

As concerns this clone: The missing CDR3 end, 3 residues past where the read stops, is filled in from the germline J gene. V usage is TRBV2 and J usage is TRBJ1-1; 8 positions match TRBD1. After removal of 6 bases from V and 5 bases from J, the junction contained 5 bases not matched to a gene. Germline CDR1 reads SNHLY; CDR2 reads FYNNEI. The CDR3 has 13 residues. The chain's CDR3 is CASRTGEGTEAFF. The CDR3 bases that were read are TGTGCCAGCAGGACAGGGGAGGGGACTGAA. Drawing the rest from reference TRBV2 and TRBJ1-1, the complete variable domain is EPEVTQTPSHQVTQMGQEVILRCVPISNHLYFYWYRQILGQKVEFLVSFYNNEISEKSEIFDDQFSVERPDGSNFTLKIRSTKLEDSAMYFCASRTGEGTEAFFGQGTRLTVV.

Comments on this clone: The read terminates 3 residues ahead of where the CDR3 ends, so the germline J gene completes it. The V gene is TRBV19, the J gene TRBJ2-4; 7 positions match TRBD2. CDR1 is LNHDA, CDR2 SQIVND, per germline (reference sequence). The CDR3 is made up of 13 amino acids. This chain's CDR3 is CASTRGGLYGQYF. CDR3 DNA, as far as it was read: TGTGCCAGTACCCGGGGAGGGCTCTATGGT.

About this clone itself: The CDR3 end falls 3 residues outside the read, so it is completed with the germline J gene. The V gene is TRBV2, the J gene TRBJ2-3; 7 nucleotides agree with TRBD2. Germline lookup yields CDR1 SNHLY and CDR2 FYNNEI. With V trimmed by 1 base and J by 2 bases, 9 bases remained unmatched. The CDR3 consists of 17 residues. CDR3 in amino acids: CASSEGTGGGLTDTQYF. CDR3 DNA (partial): TGTGCCAGCAGTGAAGGGACGGGGGGAGGCCTCACAGATACG.

Worth noting for this clone: The read finishes 3 residues shy of the CDR3 end, and the germline J gene is used to complete it. The genes are TRBV7-6 and TRBJ1-4; 7 positions match TRBD1. The CDR3 runs 15 residues. The V and J ends lost 4 bases and 7 bases, in that order; junction bases with no gene match: 9. Germline CDR1 is SGHVS and CDR2 is FNYEAQ. The sequenced part of the CDR3 DNA is TGTGCCAGCAGCTCCGACAGGGTACGGGGTGAAAAA. This translates into CASSSDRVRGEK. The complete CDR3 reads CASSSDRVRGEKLFF.

With regard to this clone: Read coverage stops 3 residues before the CDR3 terminus; the germline J gene supplies the remainder. This chain connects TRBV2 to TRBJ2-5; D possibly uses TRBD1 or TRBD2 (5 bases each). Germline V gene lookup returns CDR1 SNHLY and CDR2 FYNNEI. This CDR3 has 14 residues. This CDR3 is CASRPRGLADTQYF. CDR3 DNA, as far as it was read: TGTGCCAGCAGACCGAGGGGTCTGGCAGATACC. The whole variable domain, remainder taken from reference TRBV2 and TRBJ2-5, is EPEVTQTPSHQVTQMGQEVILRCVPISNHLYFYWYRQILGQKVEFLVSFYNNEISEKSEIFDDQFSVERPDGSNFTLKIRSTKLEDSAMYFCASRPRGLADTQYFGPGTRLLVL.

In regard to this clone: Sequencing ends 3 residues short of the CDR3 end; the germline J gene provides the rest. The rearrangement links TRBV30 to TRBJ1-4; D remains ambiguous. The CDR3 is 14 residues long. Trimming took off 0 bases at V and 4 bases at J, with 9 bases between the two ends. The germline V gene encodes CDR1 GTSNPN and CDR2 SVGIG (reference sequence). CDR3 amino acids: CAWSVWLDNEKLFF. The CDR3 DNA, read in part, is TGTGCCTGGAGTGTCTGGCTTGATAATGAAAAA.

As for this clone: The CDR3 is cut off 3 residues early in the read; its end comes from the germline J gene. This rearrangement joins TRBV6-1 to TRBJ2-5; D is ambiguous. The CDR3 has 15 amino acids. V lost 1 base and J lost 1, with 10 bases in between. Looked up from germline, CDR1 is MNHNS and CDR2 is SASEGT. The sequenced CDR3 bases are TGTGCCAGCAGTGAAGATCCAGGCCTCCAAGAGACC. Its protein product is CASSEDPGLQET. Given in full, the CDR3 is CASSEDPGLQETQYF.

With respect to this clone: The read stops 3 residues short of the end of the CDR3; the missing end is completed from the germline J gene. The chain recombines TRBV19 with TRBJ1-5, with TRBD1 as a possible D gene (5 bases). Germline CDR1 and CDR2: LNHDA and SQIVND (reference sequence). Trimming removed 3 bases from V and 3 bases from J, with 12 bases in between. The CDR3 is 15 residues long. The sequenced CDR3 bases are TGTGCCAGTAGTATTCGGGGGGGAATCAATCAGCCC. It is translated as CASSIRGGINQP. The full CDR3 is CASSIRGGINQPQHF.

Remarks on this clone: A read error may produce the germline difference seen at one junction end. CDR3 DNA, as far as it was read: TGTGCCAGCAGCGTAGAAGGGGGCCTACGTCAGCCC. This gives the protein CASSVEGGLRQP. The complete CDR3 sequence is CASSVEGGLRQPQHF. This chain links TRBV11-2 with TRBJ1-5; 7 bases map to TRBD1. The CDR3 extends 3 residues past the end of the read, so its final part is completed from the germline J gene. Germline V gene sequence: CDR1 SGHAT, CDR2 FQNNGV. This CDR3 region has 15 residues.

About this clone: The CDR3 end is not reached by the read, which stops 3 residues before it; the germline J gene fills it in. The genes are TRBV19 and TRBJ1-5; TRBD1 matches 10 bases. Germline trimming cut 5 bases from V and 7 bases from J; bases unmatched to any gene: 8. The germline CDR1 and CDR2 sequences are LNHDA and SQIVND (reference sequence). The CDR3 runs 15 residues. Incomplete CDR3 DNA: TGTGCCAGTAGTGCCCGGGACAGGGGCCGCCAGCCC. Its protein product is CASSARDRGRQP. The full CDR3 is CASSARDRGRQPQHF.

Worth noting for this clone: Relative to the germline gene, one junction end is altered; a read error may explain this. The CDR3 extends 3 residues past the end of the read, so its final part is completed from the germline J gene. The rearrangement joins TRBV6-1 to TRBJ2-7; possibly TRBD1 for D (6 bases). The CDR3 consists of 15 residues. Per germline, CDR1 MNHNS and CDR2 SASEGT. The part of the CDR3 DNA that was read is TGTGCCAGCTGTGAACTCCGAACAGGGTTCTACGAG. Translation gives CASCELRTGFYE. The whole CDR3 reads CASCELRTGFYEQYF.

As concerns this clone: The read halts 3 residues ahead of the CDR3 end, with the missing end drawn from the germline J gene. The chain employs TRBV20-1 and TRBJ2-2; D is perhaps TRBD1 (5 bases). Trimming removed 6 bases from V and 6 bases from J, with 20 bases in between. Germline CDR1 reads DFQATT; CDR2 reads SNEGSKA (reference sequence). The CDR3 is made up of 15 amino acids. CDR3 DNA (partial): TGCAGTGCCCCCGTGGAAGGGGATCTCTCCGGGGAG. Protein product: CSAPVEGDLSGE. The full-length CDR3 reads as CSAPVEGDLSGELFF.

Regarding this clone: The read gets to within 3 residues of the CDR3 end, and the germline J gene fills in the rest. This chain connects TRBV19 to TRBJ1-1; D is ambiguous. The CDR3 runs to 16 residues. Germline CDR1 and CDR2: LNHDA and SQIVND (reference sequence). Here the CDR3 reads CASSIGSSGIQETAFF. The part of the CDR3 DNA that was read is TGTGCCAGTAGTATAGGGTCTAGCGGGATTCAAGAGACA.